Included here is one T cell receptor beta chain sequence, with context. The method was immunoSEQ multiplex PCR; TCRdb's version includes in-frame clones alone and lacks a portion of them. Of tens of thousands of clones in the sample, about 87% are singletons; the top ten hold roughly 1.7%. This entry belongs to a study of T cells after somatic rescue of genetic block. After removal of 2 bases from V and 5 bases from J, the junction contained 7 bases not matched to a gene. The CDR3 runs 15 residues. CDR1 LNHDA and CDR2 SQIVND come from the germline V gene (reference sequence). Sample: peripheral blood mononuclear cells (PBMCs). The chain joins TRBV19 to TRBJ2-3; 7 bases map to TRBD1. This clonotype was sampled from a young woman. This CDR3 is CASSIRQGGGDTQYF. CDR3 in DNA: TGTGCCAGTAGTATAAGACAGGGCGGTGGAGATACGCAGTATTTT.